Sequencing of this TCR beta chain was carried out in a study of shared clonotypes between healthy human individuals. Data came from immunoSEQ multiplex PCR; TCRdb stores just in-frame clones and leaves some out. The sample lists over a million clones, approximately 98% occurring once. Germline V gene sequence: CDR1 SGHRS, CDR2 YFSETQ. Trimming shortened V by 1 base and J by 9 bases, and 26 bases separated the two germline ends. CDR3 length: 18 residues. The chain carries TRBV5-1 and TRBJ2-4; D is perhaps TRBD1 (6 bases). The origin of this receptor is a man aged 25 to 40 in good health. Source material: naive CD4+ T cells sorted from blood. Subset described: CD45RA+ positively selected. CDR3 in amino acids: CASSLFGDSATGIGIQYF. CDR3 sequence (DNA): TGCGCCAGCAGCTTGTTTGGGGATAGTGCGACAGGAATTGGCATTCAGTACTTC.